The rows below give T cell receptor beta chains drawn from one sample of a study of shared clonotypes between healthy human individuals. The assay was immunoSEQ multiplex PCR, and TCRdb's table has in-frame clones only and misses some. This table holds some 2.1 million clones, about 95% found once. The sequenced sample was naive CD8+ T cells sorted from blood. All receptors derive from a man aged 18 to 29 in good health. Each CDR3 is given with its conserved first and last residue. The D gene is left open where the match is weak. Part of the rows lack a size; the others show once, few, many or a class for expanded clones.

TRBJ1-1 NA NA TRBV30 TGTGCCTGGAGCGCGGGACACCTAGTCGCTGAAGCTTTCTTT CAWSAGHLVAEAFF
TRBJ2-1 NA NA TRBV6-5 TGTGCCAGCAGTCCATTACGGACCGACGAGCAGTTCTTC CASSPLRTDEQFF
TRBJ1-1 NA NA TRBV2 TGTGCCAGCAGTCATCAAACCAGCAAGGACACTGAAGCTTTCTTT CASSHQTSKDTEAFF
TRBJ1-1 NA NA TRBV4-1 TGCGCCAGCAGCCAGGCGGATTTGGTGGACACTGAAGCTTTCTTT CASSQADLVDTEAFF
TRBJ2-7 once NA TRBV10-1 TGCGCCAGCAGTGAGTCGTGGTCAGGGGTTAAGGAGCAGTACTTC CASSESWSGVKEQYF
TRBJ2-1 NA NA TRBV4-3 TGCGCCAGCAGCCAAGATCCCGCCCGCTACAATGAGCAGTTCTTC CASSQDPARYNEQFF
TRBJ2-7 NA NA TRBV6-1 TGTGCCAGCAGTGAGAACCCGGGGGCCCTCTACGAGCAGTACTTC CASSENPGALYEQYF
TRBJ2-7 NA TRBD1 TRBV9 TGTGCCAGCAGCGTGGGGACAGGAAATTCCTACGAGCAGTACTTC CASSVGTGNSYEQYF
TRBJ1-4 NA NA TRBV9 TGTGCCAGCAGCGTAGGGGGGGACACACCGCGTTTTTTT CASSVGGDTPRFF
TRBJ2-3 NA TRBD1 TRBV5-6 TGTGCCAGCAGCTGGGACAGCCACACAGATACGCAGTATTTT CASSWDSHTDTQYF
TRBJ2-7 NA NA TRBV6-1 TGTGCCAGCAGTGAAGCCAGCGGCAGAAACTACGAGCAGTACTTC CASSEASGRNYEQYF
TRBJ2-7 once TRBD2 TRBV13 TGTGCCAGCAGCACCGGGACTAGCGGGTACTCTTCCTACGAGCAGTACTTC CASSTGTSGYSSYEQYF
TRBJ2-7 NA TRBD2 TRBV4-1 TGCGCCAGCAGCCACCGAGCGGGGCCGTACGAGCAGTACTTC CASSHRAGPYEQYF